This T cell receptor beta chain stems from a study of T cells in Graves' hyperthyroidism and ophthalmopathy. Study results and limitations: Most thyroid-expanded clonotypes above 0.001 were also found in blood.

RNA transcripts served as the template for amplifying TCR beta CDR3 regions. HTBI primers were used for first-round RT-PCR of the TCR CDR3. TCRdb redid the calling of the multiplex PCR reads with MiXCR, one entry per CDR3 protein. The data contain over 350,000 distinct CDR3 sequences, under 15% of them singletons. Orbital computed tomography and thyroid ultrasound, together with serum TRAb and thyroxine and clinical symptoms, were used for diagnoses. The CDR3 has 13 residues. Germline CDR1 reads DFQATT; CDR2 reads SNEGSKA (reference sequence). Between the trimmed V and J ends, which lost 1 base and 4 bases, there was a span of 10 bases. This clonotype was counted at least ten times. Its target is not known.

The V and J genes are TRBV20-1 and TRBJ1-2; possible D gene TRBD1, 6 bases. What was sequenced was blood. This TCR derives from a man aged 18 to 30 with Graves' ophthalmopathy. The CDR3 loop reads CSARGQVGYGYTF. Written as DNA, the CDR3 is TGCAGTGCTAGAGGACAGGTTGGCTATGGCTACACCTTC.